The rows below give T cell receptor beta chains drawn from one sample of a study of cytomegalovirus exposure and HLA in healthy donors. TCRdb keeps only in-frame clones here, not all; method: immunoSEQ multiplex PCR. The sample carries about 160,000 clones, roughly 83% recorded once. The sequencing sample was made of PBMCs. The receptors were sampled from a boy younger than 10 in good health and CMV-seronegative. Each CDR3 is given with its conserved first and last residue. D genes are given only for firm matches. The size entry is marked missing in some rows and otherwise reads once, few, many or a size class.

d_gene	v_gene	abundance	j_gene	CDR3aa	CDR3nt
TRBD1	TRBV19	NA	TRBJ1-1	CASSIQGVNTEAFF	TGTGCCAGTAGTATACAGGGGGTGAACACTGAAGCTTTCTTT
NA	TRBV4-1	NA	TRBJ2-3	CASSPKFTDTQYF	TGCGCCAGCAGCCCTAAGTTCACAGATACGCAGTATTTT
TRBD2	TRBV2	few	TRBJ2-1	CASSFIAGEGYNEQFF	TGTGCCAGCAGTTTTATAGCGGGAGAGGGATACAATGAGCAGTTCTTC
NA	TRBV4-2	NA	TRBJ2-7	CTSSHRKGAYEQYF	TGTACCAGCAGCCATCGGAAGGGGGCCTACGAGCAGTACTTC
NA	TRBV5-1	NA	TRBJ2-6	CASSPHEGLRAGANVLTF	TGCGCCAGCAGCCCCCACGAGGGTCTGAGGGCTGGGGCCAACGTCCTGACTTTC
NA	TRBV30	NA	TRBJ1-2	CAWKGGISNYGYTF	TGTGCCTGGAAAGGGGGTATCTCTAACTATGGCTACACCTTC
TRBD2	TRBV4-2	NA	TRBJ2-2	CASSQGLAGVTGELFF	TGTGCCAGCAGCCAGGGACTAGCGGGAGTAACCGGGGAGCTGTTTTTT
NA	TRBV19	NA	TRBJ2-3	CASRASGTDTQYF	TGTGCCAGTAGGGCTAGCGGCACAGATACGCAGTATTTT
TRBD2	TRBV30	NA	TRBJ2-3	CAWSVPSGSSTDTQYF	TGTGCCTGGAGTGTCCCTAGCGGGAGTAGCACAGATACGCAGTATTTT
TRBD2	TRBV5-5	NA	TRBJ2-4	CASSYLGYLAGEAKNIQYF	TGTGCCAGCAGCTACCTAGGTTATCTAGCGGGGGAAGCCAAAAACATTCAGTACTTC
NA	TRBV9	NA	TRBJ2-6	CASSVVHSGANGLTF	TGTGCCAGCAGCGTAGTACACTCTGGGGCCAACGGCCTGACTTTC
TRBD1	TRBV29-1	NA	TRBJ2-5	CSVTRQGAGETQYF	TGCAGCGTTACAAGACAGGGGGCAGGGGAGACCCAGTACTTC
TRBD1	TRBV27	NA	TRBJ1-1	CASSLTLDRGGTEAFF	TGTGCCAGCAGTTTAACCCTGGACAGGGGGGGGACTGAAGCTTTCTTT
NA	TRBV7-2	few	TRBJ1-1	CASSSRQNMNTEAFF	TGTGCCAGCAGCTCAAGACAGAACATGAACACTGAAGCTTTCTTT
TRBD2	TRBV19	once	TRBJ2-1	CASSTSGSSYNEQFF	TGTGCCAGTAGTACTAGCGGGAGCTCCTACAATGAGCAGTTCTTC
NA	TRBV28	once	TRBJ2-1	CASSQLQGNQQFF	TGTGCCAGCAGCCAGCTACAGGGCAACCAGCAGTTCTTC
TRBD2	TRBV29-1	NA	TRBJ2-1	CSVGGRLAAGQQFF	TGCAGCGTTGGTGGAAGACTAGCCGCCGGCCAGCAGTTCTTC
NA	TRBV27	few	TRBJ1-6	CASKRDYSPLHF	TGTGCCAGCAAGAGGGATTATTCACCCCTCCACTTT
TRBD2	TRBV7-8	NA	TRBJ2-3	CASSLVGGFSGRTTDTQYF	TGTGCCAGCAGCTTAGTAGGGGGGTTTAGCGGGAGGACCACAGATACGCAGTATTTT
TRBD2	TRBV28	NA	TRBJ2-5	CASSSRTSGRAAIETQYF	TGTGCCAGCAGCTCCAGGACTAGCGGGAGGGCCGCGATTGAGACCCAGTACTTC
NA	TRBV6-1	NA	TRBJ1-5	CASSEAYNQPQHF	TGTGCCAGCAGTGAGGCTTACAATCAGCCCCAGCATTTT
TRBD2	TRBV5-1	NA	TRBJ2-7	CASSSAGGSYEQYF	TGCGCCAGCAGCTCTGCGGGAGGGTCCTACGAGCAGTACTTC
TRBD1	TRBV9	NA	TRBJ2-2	CASSAQTGGPGELFF	TGTGCCAGCAGCGCCCAGACAGGGGGGCCCGGGGAGCTGTTTTTT